The source of this T cell receptor (beta chain) is a study of blood T cell repertoires in COVID-19. Study information: Samples taken during acute and convalescent COVID-19 were collected in the United States, Italy and Spain.

Germline assignment: CDR1 MNHEY and CDR2 SVGAGI. V was cut by 7 bases and J by 1 base, with 17 bases left in between. The CDR3 length is 15 residues. Study processing details: For nucleated cells, counts were estimated from reference gene primer amplification. Sequenced by immunoSEQ multiplex PCR; TCRdb stores in-frame clones only, minus some. V, J and clone size derive from that table, while D and trimming were established from the DNA sequence. The sample lists some 300,000 clones; around 88% were seen once. The clonotype originates from a woman under 40 who had recovered from COVID-19. This chain connects TRBV6-5 to TRBJ2-7, with no clear D. Sample: peripheral blood. This CDR3 reads CASNTPGRRSYEQYF. In DNA form, the CDR3 reads TGTGCCAGCAATACCCCCGGCAGGCGATCCTACGAGCAGTACTTC.